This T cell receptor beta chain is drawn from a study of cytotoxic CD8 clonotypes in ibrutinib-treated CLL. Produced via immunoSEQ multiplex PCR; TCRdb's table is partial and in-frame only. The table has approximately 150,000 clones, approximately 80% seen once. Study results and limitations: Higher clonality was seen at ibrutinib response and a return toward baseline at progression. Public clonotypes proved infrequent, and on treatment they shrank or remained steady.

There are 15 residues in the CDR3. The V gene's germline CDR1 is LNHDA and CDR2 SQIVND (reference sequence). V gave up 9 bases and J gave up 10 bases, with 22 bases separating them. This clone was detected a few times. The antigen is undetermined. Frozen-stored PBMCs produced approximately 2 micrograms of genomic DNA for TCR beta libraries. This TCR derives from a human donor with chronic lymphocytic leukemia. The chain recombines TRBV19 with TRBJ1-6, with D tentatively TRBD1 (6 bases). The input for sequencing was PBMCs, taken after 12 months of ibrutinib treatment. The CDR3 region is CASAPAQGNGSPLHF. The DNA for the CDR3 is TGTGCCAGCGCACCAGCACAGGGTAACGGCTCACCCCTCCACTTT.